The 3 T cell receptor beta chains in this list originate from one sample, sequenced in a study of T cells in women clearing cervical HPV infection. TCRdb keeps only in-frame clones here, not all; method: immunoSEQ multiplex PCR. The sample data list around 46,000 clones. Input material: blood buffy coat. The receptors come from a woman aged 18-69 years with a cervical HPV16 infection that either progressed to CIN3+ or cleared (not recorded which).

As for this clone: Sequencing ends 3 residues short of the CDR3 end; the germline J gene provides the rest. The sample has other DNA sequences that encode this CDR3 too. The V gene is TRBV18, the J gene TRBJ2-5, with 8 bases lining up with TRBD1. With V trimmed by 2 bases and J by 5 bases, 1 base remained unmatched. The CDR3 consists of 13 residues. From germline, CDR1 is KGHSH and CDR2 LQKENI. CDR3 DNA (partial): TGTGCCAGCTCACCAACAGGGGGGGAGACC. It codes for CASSPTGGET. From start to end, the CDR3 is CASSPTGGETQYF. The full variable domain, completed using reference TRBV18 and TRBJ2-5, is NAGVMQNPRHLVRRRGQEARLRCSPMKGHSHVYWYRQLPEEGLKFMVYLQKENIIDESGMPKERFSAEFPKEGPSILRIQQVVRGDSAAYFCASSPTGGETQYFGPGTRLLVL.

Partial CDR3 DNA: TGTGCCAGCAGTCCGATCCTAGGGGGCGCTTACAATGAG. Translation: CASSPILGGAYNE. The whole CDR3 region reads CASSPILGGAYNEQFF. The genes are TRBV7-6 and TRBJ2-1; TRBD1 agrees at 7 bases. The CDR3 is cut off 3 residues early in the read; its end comes from the germline J gene. V trimming: 6 bases; J trimming: 4 bases; junction bases outside the gene matches: 12. From germline, CDR1 is SGHVS and CDR2 FNYEAQ. The CDR3 loop spans 16 amino acids.

As regards this clone: The CDR3 is cut off 3 residues early in the read; its end comes from the germline J gene. This chain connects TRBV6-2 or TRBV6-3 to TRBJ2-5; 8 bases are shared with TRBD2. Looked up from germline, CDR1 is MNHEY and CDR2 is SVGEGT. The ends lost 0 bases at V and 5 bases at J; junction bases unmatched: 2. The CDR3 runs to 14 residues. The sequenced CDR3 bases are TGTGCCAGCAGTTACTCCCCTAGCGGGGAGACC. It codes for CASSYSPSGET. The full CDR3 sequence reads CASSYSPSGETQYF.